One sample yielded the 25 T cell receptor beta chains listed below, sequenced in a study of CD8 T cells in ankylosing spondylitis. One entry per CDR3 protein, called by TCRdb with MiXCR from the 5' RACE reads. The repertoire holds several thousand distinct CDR3 sequences, with approximately 2.1% as singletons. The sequenced sample consisted of blood, either unsorted or a sorted T cell fraction (not recorded which). These receptors all stem from a male donor with ankylosing spondylitis or in good health (not recorded which).

A few counts support this clonotype. This may arise from a read error, as a much more abundant clone is one base away. The chain is built from TRBV9 and TRBJ2-1; TRBD2 matches 7 bases. The J call may be wrong; the DNA end is better matched by TRBJ2-7. The V gene's germline CDR1 is SGDLS and CDR2 YYNGEE. This CDR3 is 12 amino acids long. The CDR3 DNA reads as TGTGCCAGCAGCGGCGGGGGAAATGAGCAGTACTTC. It is translated as CASSGGGNEQYF.

This clonotype has at least ten counts. V and J are TRBV9 and TRBJ1-2; TRBD1 might be the D (5 bases). The ends were cut back, 2 bases at V and 2 bases at J, with 16 bases in the middle. Germline values: CDR1 SGDLS, CDR2 YYNGEE. The CDR3 sequence is 16 residues long. The CDR3 sequence is CASSVRDGRENYGYTF. DNA for the CDR3: TGTGCCAGCAGCGTGAGGGATGGCAGGGAGAACTATGGCTACACCTTC.

This clonotype showed up many times. This sequence joins TRBV9 and TRBJ2-7; D may be TRBD2 (6 bases). The V end lost 3 bases, the J end lost 4 bases, and 14 bases lay between the germline ends. In germline, CDR1 is SGDLS, CDR2 YYNGEE. This CDR3 region has 14 residues. The DNA of the CDR3 is TGTGCCAGCAGCGGGGGACTCGCCTCTTACGAGCAGTACTTC. This encodes CASSGGLASYEQYF.

Many counts were recorded for this clonotype. J is TRBJ2-1 and V is TRBV9, with 9 nucleotides matching TRBD2. V gave up 1 base and J gave up 4 bases; unmatched junction bases: 9. This CDR3 comprises 17 residues. The germline CDR1 and CDR2 sequences are SGDLS and YYNGEE. CDR3: CASSVLFQTSGYNEQFF. CDR3 DNA sequence: TGTGCCAGCAGCGTATTGTTCCAGACTAGCGGATACAATGAGCAGTTCTTC.

This clonotype was detected ten times or more. The rearrangement uses TRBV9 and TRBJ1-2; D is undetermined. V was pared by 4 bases and J by 7 bases, with 8 bases between. The CDR3 totals 11 residues. Germline loops: CDR1 SGDLS, CDR2 YYNGEE. The CDR3 loop is CASSSQLGYTF. The CDR3 coding sequence is TGTGCCAGCAGCTCCCAACTTGGCTACACCTTC.

This clonotype is medium-sized (0.01 to 0.1%) in the sample. V is TRBV9 and J is TRBJ2-7, with a tentative D call TRBD2 (5 bases). Per germline, CDR1 SGDLS and CDR2 YYNGEE. The CDR3 runs to 13 residues. Between the trimmed V and J ends, which lost 3 bases and 6 bases, there was a span of 13 bases. CDR3 in amino acids: CASSGLLAAEQYF. In nucleotides, the CDR3 is TGTGCCAGCAGCGGACTCCTAGCAGCCGAGCAGTACTTC.

This clonotype was detected ten times or more. V usage is TRBV9 and J usage is TRBJ2-1; the match to TRBD2 covers 7 bases. Per germline, CDR1 SGDLS and CDR2 YYNGEE. V was clipped by 2 bases and J by 8 bases; unmatched bases: 4. There are 13 residues in the CDR3. Here the CDR3 reads CASSVGLGYEQFF. CDR3 nucleotides: TGTGCCAGCAGCGTCGGACTAGGCTATGAGCAGTTCTTC.

In this sample, this clonotype is medium-sized. The chain carries TRBV9 and TRBJ2-3, with unresolved D. Per the germline V gene, CDR1 is SGDLS and CDR2 is YYNGEE. The length of the CDR3 is 12 residues. V lost 4 bases, J lost 2 bases, and 5 bases lay in between. This CDR3 is CASSHPTDTQYF. CDR3 nucleotide sequence: TGTGCCAGCAGCCATCCCACAGATACGCAGTATTTT.

This clonotype is judged medium-sized. The V and J genes are TRBV9 and TRBJ2-2, with 11 nucleotides matching TRBD2. This CDR3 has 16 residues. Germline V gives CDR1 SGDLS, CDR2 YYNGEE. V was clipped by 0 bases and J by 4 bases; unmatched bases: 2. The CDR3 DNA sequence: TGTGCCAGCAGCGTAGCTAGCGGGAGGATCACCGGGGAGCTGTTTTTT. Translation: CASSVASGRITGELFF.

There are many counts of this clonotype. The chain joins TRBV9 to TRBJ2-1; D tentatively fits TRBD1 or TRBD2 (5 bases each). Trimming cost V 0 bases and J 0 bases, with 13 bases left between them. The CDR3 covers 17 residues. Per the germline V gene, CDR1 is SGDLS and CDR2 is YYNGEE. Written as DNA, the CDR3 is TGTGCCAGCAGCGTAGTCGAGGGGTCTAGCTCCTACAATGAGCAGTTCTTC. This encodes CASSVVEGSSSYNEQFF.

This clonotype occurred many times. V usage is TRBV9 and J usage is TRBJ2-3; TRBD2 aligns across 7 bases. The CDR3 length is 18 residues. Trimming took 4 bases from V and 3 from J; bases not matched to a gene: 17. Per the germline V gene, CDR1 is SGDLS and CDR2 is YYNGEE. The DNA of the CDR3 is TGTGCCAGCAGCTCCAGAACTAGCGAAGCGTCCGTGACAGATACGCAGTATTTT. It codes for CASSSRTSEASVTDTQYF.

This clonotype is hyperexpanded by share. The chain joins TRBV9 to TRBJ2-1; possible D gene TRBD2, 6 bases. Germline lookup yields CDR1 SGDLS and CDR2 YYNGEE. V gave up 0 bases and J gave up 4 bases, with 11 bases separating them. The CDR3 totals 15 residues. In nucleotides, the CDR3 is TGTGCCAGCAGCGTAGTGCCGGGGGAGTACAATGAGCAGTTCTTC. The encoded protein is CASSVVPGEYNEQFF.

By frequency in the sample, this clonotype is medium-sized. V usage is TRBV9 and J usage is TRBJ2-7; D gene uncertain. From germline, CDR1 is SGDLS and CDR2 YYNGEE. The CDR3 is made up of 12 amino acids. With 4 bases removed from V and 4 bases from J, the gap between germline ends came to 9 bases. Here the CDR3 DNA reads TGTGCCAGCAGCCCCGGGCTTTACGAGCAGTACTTC. Amino acids: CASSPGLYEQYF.

This clonotype came up many times. The CDR3 nucleotides are TGTGCCAGCAGCGTAGTTCTCTCTGGGGCCAACGTCCTGACTTTC. Translated: CASSVVLSGANVLTF. The chain carries TRBV9 and TRBJ2-6; D is uncertain. The CDR3 covers 15 residues. V dropped 0 bases and J dropped 0 bases, with 4 bases sitting between them. From germline, CDR1 is SGDLS and CDR2 YYNGEE.

This clonotype was seen repeatedly, ten times or more. This chain connects TRBV9 to TRBJ2-1, with a weak D call TRBD2 (6 bases). V was pared by 0 bases and J by 5 bases, with 12 bases between. The length of the CDR3 is 15 residues. Germline V gives CDR1 SGDLS, CDR2 YYNGEE. CDR3 loop: CASSVAAGRDNEQFF. CDR3 in DNA: TGTGCCAGCAGCGTAGCGGCGGGAAGGGACAATGAGCAGTTCTTC.

In its sample, this clonotype ranks as large. J is TRBJ2-1 and V is TRBV9; possibly TRBD2 for D (6 bases). Germline CDR1 is SGDLS and CDR2 is YYNGEE. The CDR3 consists of 14 residues. Trimming cost V 2 bases and J 3 bases, with 9 bases left between them. CDR3: CASSVGLGYNEQFF. The DNA for the CDR3 is TGTGCCAGCAGCGTGGGACTTGGCTACAATGAGCAGTTCTTC. The full variable domain, with the rest looked up from reference TRBV9 and TRBJ2-1, is DSGVTQTPKHLITATGQRVTLRCSPRSGDLSVYWYQQSLDQGLQFLIQYYNGEERAKGNILERFSAQQFPDLHSELNLSSLELGDSALYFCASSVGLGYNEQFFGPGTRLTVL.

This clonotype is medium-sized (0.01 to 0.1%) within its sample. The rearrangement uses TRBV9 and TRBJ2-2; the D gene is possibly TRBD1 (7 bases). Looked up from germline, CDR1 is SGDLS and CDR2 is YYNGEE. This CDR3 spans 15 amino acids. Trimming took 0 bases from V and 7 from J, leaving 13 bases between them. In DNA form, the CDR3 reads TGTGCCAGCAGCGTAGCTTCAGGGGGGAACGGGGAGCTGTTTTTT. It translates to CASSVASGGNGELFF.

Many counts were recorded for this clonotype. J is TRBJ1-6 and V is TRBV9, with 8 positions matching TRBD1. This CDR3 spans 15 amino acids. Germline trimming cut 4 bases from V and 7 bases from J; bases unmatched to any gene: 7. Germline loops: CDR1 SGDLS, CDR2 YYNGEE. CDR3 nucleotides: TGTGCCAGCAGCCCTCGACAGGGGACAAATTCACCCCTCCACTTT. It translates to CASSPRQGTNSPLHF.

This clonotype was seen repeatedly, ten times or more. This chain joins TRBV9 and TRBJ1-5; D is unclear. The V end lost 0 bases, the J end lost 8 bases, and 12 bases lay between the germline ends. Germline values: CDR1 SGDLS, CDR2 YYNGEE. The length of the CDR3 is 14 residues. The DNA of the CDR3 is TGTGCCAGCAGCGTAGATGGAGCCCTGGAGCCCCAGCATTTT. Protein: CASSVDGALEPQHF.

This chain links TRBV9 with TRBJ2-5; the D gene is possibly TRBD1 (5 bases). V was pared by 0 bases and J by 4 bases, with 10 bases between. CDR3 length: 14 residues. Germline values: CDR1 SGDLS, CDR2 YYNGEE. The CDR3 reads CASSVGGDGETQYF. CDR3 bases: TGTGCCAGCAGCGTAGGGGGCGACGGAGAGACCCAGTACTTC.

This clonotype occurred many times. The J gene is TRBJ2-7, the V gene TRBV9; D gene ambiguous. This CDR3 contains 16 residues. V lost 0 bases and J lost 2, with 15 bases in between. Germline lookup yields CDR1 SGDLS and CDR2 YYNGEE. In DNA form, the CDR3 reads TGTGCCAGCAGCGTAGGTGGGTTCATTCCTACCTACGAGCAGTACTTC. The encoded protein is CASSVGGFIPTYEQYF.

This clonotype appeared many times. The chain links TRBV9 to TRBJ2-7, with unresolved D. Per germline, CDR1 SGDLS and CDR2 YYNGEE. The CDR3 has 12 amino acids. V gave up 0 bases and J gave up 3 bases, with 4 bases separating them. The CDR3 sequence is CASSVDGYEQYF. CDR3 nucleotide sequence: TGTGCCAGCAGCGTAGACGGCTACGAGCAGTACTTC.

This clonotype was seen at least ten times. The V and J genes are TRBV9 and TRBJ2-1; the D call may be TRBD1 or TRBD2 (5 bases each). The germline gives CDR1 SGDLS, CDR2 YYNGEE. The length of the CDR3 is 12 residues. The ends were cut back, 3 bases at V and 10 bases at J, with 11 bases in the middle. CDR3: CASSAGTAEQFF. The CDR3 nucleotides are TGTGCCAGCAGCGCAGGGACGGCGGAGCAGTTCTTC.

The sample holds many counts of this clonotype. V and J are TRBV9 and TRBJ2-7, with D perhaps given as TRBD1 or TRBD2 (5 bases each). The V end was cut by 4 bases, the J end by 3 bases, with 11 bases between. This CDR3 contains 13 residues. The germline gives CDR1 SGDLS, CDR2 YYNGEE. CDR3 nucleotide sequence: TGTGCCAGCAGCTTCGGGACGGACTACGAGCAGTACTTC. Its protein product is CASSFGTDYEQYF.

This clonotype was observed many times. This chain uses TRBV9 with TRBJ1-1, with 7 bases aligning to TRBD1. Unmatched junction bases numbered 6, after V lost 3 bases and J lost 4 bases. CDR1 and CDR2 (germline): SGDLS, YYNGEE. This CDR3 region has 14 residues. CDR3 sequence (DNA): TGTGCCAGCAGCGGACGGGACAGACTCACTGAAGCTTTCTTT. Residues: CASSGRDRLTEAFF.